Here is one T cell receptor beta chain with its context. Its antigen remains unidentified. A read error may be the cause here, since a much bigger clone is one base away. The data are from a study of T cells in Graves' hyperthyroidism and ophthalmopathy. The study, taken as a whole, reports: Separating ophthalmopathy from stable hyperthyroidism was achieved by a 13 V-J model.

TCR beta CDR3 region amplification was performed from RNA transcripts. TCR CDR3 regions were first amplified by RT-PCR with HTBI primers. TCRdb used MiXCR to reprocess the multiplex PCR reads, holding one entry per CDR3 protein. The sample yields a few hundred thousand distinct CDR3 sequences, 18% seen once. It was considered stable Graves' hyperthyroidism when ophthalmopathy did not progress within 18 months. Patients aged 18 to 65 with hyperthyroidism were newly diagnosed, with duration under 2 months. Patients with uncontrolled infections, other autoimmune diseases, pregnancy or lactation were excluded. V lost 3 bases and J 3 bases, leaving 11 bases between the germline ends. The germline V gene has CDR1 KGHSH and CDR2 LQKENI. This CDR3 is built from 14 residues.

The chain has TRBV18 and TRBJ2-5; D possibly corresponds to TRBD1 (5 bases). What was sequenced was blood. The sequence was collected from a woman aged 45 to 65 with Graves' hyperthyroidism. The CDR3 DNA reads TGTGCCAGCTCACCTGGACATTGGAAAGAGACCCAGTACTTC. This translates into CASSPGHWKETQYF.